This is a list of T cell receptor beta chains from one sample in a study of cytomegalovirus exposure and HLA in healthy donors. TCRdb keeps only in-frame clones here, not all; method: immunoSEQ multiplex PCR. The sample holds roughly 70,000 clones, about 67% seen once. The sequenced sample was PBMCs. All receptors come from a human donor in good health. CDR3s include the opening cysteine and the closing phenylalanine or tryptophan. The D gene is left open where the match is weak. Clone size appears in some rows only: once, few, many, or a class for an expanded clone.

clone_size	j_call	d_call	v_call	cdr3_nt	cdr3_aa
-	TRBJ1-1	-	TRBV27	TGTGCCAGCAGTTTATCACAGGGACGTGAAGCTTTCTTT	CASSLSQGREAFF
-	TRBJ1-1	TRBD1	TRBV5-1	TGCGCCAGCAGGCCCGGGACAGGGGGCCGGAGCACTGAAGCTTTCTTT	CASRPGTGGRSTEAFF
-	TRBJ2-7	-	TRBV14	TGTGCCAGCAGTGACCTGGACAGAGATTACGAGCAGTACTTC	CASSDLDRDYEQYF
few	TRBJ2-7	-	TRBV12-5	TGTGCTAGTGGTCGGTCCTACGAGCAGTACTTC	CASGRSYEQYF
-	TRBJ2-7	TRBD1	TRBV19	TGTGCCAGTAGCCTCCGGGGACAGGGGTACGAGCAGTACTTC	CASSLRGQGYEQYF
-	TRBJ1-1	-	TRBV19	TGTGCCAGTAGTGACGACATCAACACTGAAGCTTTCTTT	CASSDDINTEAFF
few	TRBJ1-2	TRBD1	TRBV5-1	TGCGCCAGCAGCTTGGCCGGCAGGGGGCAGGATGGCTACACCTTC	CASSLAGRGQDGYTF
-	TRBJ1-2	-	TRBV7-9	TGTGCCAGCAGCCCCGGGGGGGTCGAGAATGGCTACACCTTC	CASSPGGVENGYTF
-	TRBJ2-1	-	TRBV7-3	TGTGCCAGCAGCCCGACCATCCTAGACCGTGAGCAGTTCTTC	CASSPTILDREQFF
once	TRBJ1-1	-	TRBV5-1	TGCGCCAGCAGCCCGGTGGCGGGTCCTGGAGCTTTCTTT	CASSPVAGPGAFF
once	TRBJ2-7	TRBD2	TRBV6-5	TGTGCCAGCACCGCTAGCGGGGCCTACGAGCAGTACTTC	CASTASGAYEQYF
-	TRBJ2-6	TRBD1	TRBV7-3	TGTGCCAGCAGCCAACAGGGGGCTGGGGCCAACGTCCTGACTTTC	CASSQQGAGANVLTF
once	TRBJ1-2	-	TRBV2	TGTGCCAGCAGTGAGTACAATGGCTACACCTTC	CASSEYNGYTF
-	TRBJ1-5	-	TRBV12-5	TGTGCTAGTGGTTTGGTACTCGGGGGGCGTGATCAGCCCCAGCATTTT	CASGLVLGGRDQPQHF
few	TRBJ2-1	TRBD2	TRBV6-6	TGTGCCAGCAGTTCGGGGAGGGCTTACAATGAGCAGTTCTTC	CASSSGRAYNEQFF
-	TRBJ1-1	TRBD1	TRBV2	TGTGCCAGCAGTCAGGGGGCAAACACTGAAGCTTTCTTT	CASSQGANTEAFF